Shown below are 13 T cell receptor beta chains from a single sample sequenced in a study of cytomegalovirus exposure and HLA in healthy donors. Use of 60 Vbeta and 13 Jbeta primers characterized the PCR. Measured with immunoSEQ multiplex PCR; TCRdb has only the in-frame clones, and not every one. The sample lists around 210,000 clones, around 80% occurring once. Sequenced input: PBMCs. These TCRs come from a boy younger than 18 in good health and CMV-seronegative.

The rearrangement joins TRBV11-3 to TRBJ1-2; perhaps TRBD1 as D (5 bases). Germline loops: CDR1 SGHNT, CDR2 YENEEA. This CDR3 is built from 12 residues. V was shortened by 1 base and J by 6 bases, with 6 bases between the two germline ends. The CDR3: CASSLAGDGYTF. The CDR3 DNA is TGTGCCAGCAGCTTAGCGGGGGATGGCTACACCTTC.

As to this clone: A junction end diverges from the germline sequence, so it may reflect a read error. The V gene is TRBV19, the J gene TRBJ2-7; D remains ambiguous. The CDR3 totals 16 residues. Germline V gene data show CDR1 as LNHDA and CDR2 as SQIVND (reference sequence). This CDR3 reads CAGSIGPAGQTYEQYF. The CDR3 DNA reads TGTGCCGGTAGTATAGGGCCGGCAGGTCAGACCTACGAGCAGTACTTC.

V usage is TRBV27 and J usage is TRBJ2-7, with TRBD1 matching 9 bases. This CDR3 comprises 14 residues. V lost 3 bases and J lost 6; bases outside the gene matches: 6. The V gene's germline CDR1 is MNHEY and CDR2 SMNVEV (reference sequence). DNA of the CDR3: TGTGCCAGCAGTTTTTGGGACAGGGCCTCCGAGCAGTACTTC. The encoded protein is CASSFWDRASEQYF.

The chain is built from TRBV18 and TRBJ1-1, with 8 bases fitting TRBD1. V was clipped by 2 bases and J by 3 bases; unmatched bases: 8. The CDR3 runs 16 residues. Germline lookup yields CDR1 KGHSH and CDR2 LQKENI. CDR3 residues: CASSPSIRGQDTEAFF. In DNA form, the CDR3 reads TGTGCCAGCTCACCATCGATCAGGGGGCAGGACACTGAAGCTTTCTTT.

This chain joins TRBV13 and TRBJ1-6; maybe TRBD1 (6 bases). Germline V gene data show CDR1 as PRHDT and CDR2 as FYEKMQ (reference sequence). The ends were cut back, 0 bases at V and 4 bases at J, with 13 bases in the middle. The CDR3 extends over 17 amino acids. In DNA form, the CDR3 reads TGTGCCAGCAGCTTAGGAGCGGGGGGCGATTATAATTCACCCCTCCACTTT. It is translated as CASSLGAGGDYNSPLHF. Filled out from reference TRBV13 and TRBJ1-6, the complete variable domain reads AAGVIQSPRHLIKEKRETATLKCYPIPRHDTVYWYQQGPGQDPQFLISFYEKMQSDKGSIPDRFSAQQFSDYHSELNMSSLELGDSALYFCASSLGAGGDYNSPLHFGNGTRLTVT.

V and J are TRBV4-1 and TRBJ2-1; 12 bases are shared with TRBD2. Losses at the gene ends were 2 bases for V and 6 bases for J; bases not matched to a gene: 5. Germline assignment: CDR1 MGHRA and CDR2 YSYEKL. The CDR3 has 16 amino acids. CDR3 amino acids: CASSQHTSGGSNEQFF. As DNA, the CDR3 is TGCGCCAGCAGCCAACATACTAGCGGGGGGTCCAATGAGCAGTTCTTC.

This chain joins TRBV7-6 and TRBJ2-5; 7 bases are a match to TRBD2. Germline CDR1 reads SGHVS; CDR2 reads FNYEAQ. V dropped 4 bases and J dropped 6; count of bases not matched to a gene: 14. The CDR3 runs 16 residues. This chain's CDR3 is CASSSWGLAAKQTQYF. Here the CDR3 DNA reads TGTGCCAGCAGCTCTTGGGGCCTAGCGGCAAAGCAGACCCAGTACTTC. Looking up the rest from reference TRBV7-6 and TRBJ2-5 gives the full variable domain: GAGVSQSPRYKVTKRGQDVALRCDPISGHVSLYWYRQALGQGPEFLTYFNYEAQQDKSGLPNDRFSAERPEGSISTLTIQRTEQRDSAMYRCASSSWGLAAKQTQYFGPGTRLLVL.

The chain has TRBV5-4 and TRBJ2-6; 7 bases map to TRBD1. The CDR3 spans 17 residues. Germline CDR1 reads SGHNT; CDR2 reads YYREEE (reference sequence). V lost 3 bases, J lost 2 bases, and 8 bases stayed unmatched. The CDR3 DNA follows: TGTGCCAGCAGCTCAGCAGCCGACAGGGCTGGGGCCAACGTCCTGACTTTC. Amino acid sequence: CASSSAADRAGANVLTF.

This clone has just one count. The CDR3 DNA reads as TGTGCGTCGGGACAAGAGAACACTGAAGCTTTCTTT. It translates to CASGQENTEAFF. The chain couples TRBV19 to TRBJ1-1, with D possibly TRBD1 on 6 matching bases. CDR1 and CDR2 from the germline V gene are LNHDA and SQIVND (reference sequence). CDR3 length equals 12 residues. The full variable domain, its missing parts supplied by reference TRBV19 and TRBJ1-1, is DGGITQSPKYLFRKEGQNVTLSCEQNLNHDAMYWYRQDPGQGLRLIYYSQIVNDFQKGDIAEGYSVSREKKESFPLTVTSAQKNPTAFYLCASGQENTEAFFGQGTRLTVV.

The chain links TRBV4-1 to TRBJ1-1; no reliable D call. The V and J ends lost 0 bases and 10 bases respectively, with 21 bases between them. Germline V gene lookup returns CDR1 MGHRA and CDR2 YSYEKL. The CDR3 runs to 16 residues. The CDR3 DNA is TGCGCCAGCAGCCAAGAGGCGTTTAGGCAGGCCCGGGGAGCTTTCTTT. This sequence encodes CASSQEAFRQARGAFF.

The gene calls are TRBV19 and TRBJ1-1; D might be TRBD1 (5 bases). The CDR3 has 13 amino acids. Germline V gene sequence: CDR1 LNHDA, CDR2 SQIVND (reference sequence). V lost 7 bases and J 0 bases, leaving 9 bases between the germline ends. The CDR3 DNA reads TGTGCCAGTATTTCGGACATGAACACTGAAGCTTTCTTT. It yields the protein CASISDMNTEAFF.

The chain is built from TRBV7-8 and TRBJ1-2; TRBD1 is a possible D gene (6 bases). Trimming removed 5 bases from V and 4 bases from J, with 20 bases in between. The CDR3 is made up of 16 amino acids. CDR1 is SGHVS, CDR2 FQNEAQ, per germline. CDR3 sequence (DNA): TGTGCCAGCAGCCCGCTGGGACACCCCGGTGGCTATGGCTACACCTTC. Protein product: CASSPLGHPGGYGYTF. The full variable domain, in which reference TRBV7-8 and TRBJ1-2 provide the parts outside the CDR3, is GAGVSQSPRYKVAKRGQDVALRCDPISGHVSLFWYQQALGQGPEFLTYFQNEAQLDKSGLPSDRFFAERPEGSVSTLKIQRTQQEDSAVYLCASSPLGHPGGYGYTFGSGTRLTVV.

The chain couples TRBV30 to TRBJ1-2, with a weak D call TRBD1 (5 bases). Germline V gene sequence: CDR1 GTSNPN, CDR2 SVGIG (reference sequence). The length of the CDR3 is 14 residues. V dropped 7 bases and J dropped 8 bases, with 23 bases sitting between them. The CDR3 region is CASSPAGRTVGYTF. The DNA for the CDR3 is TGTGCCTCCAGTCCGGCAGGGCGGACGGTCGGCTACACCTTC. The entire variable domain, with the rest obtained from reference TRBV30 and TRBJ1-2, is as follows: SQTIHQWPATLVQPVGSPLSLECTVEGTSNPNLYWYRQAAGRGLQLLFYSVGIGQISSEVPQNLSASRPQDRQFILSSKKLLLSDSGFYLCASSPAGRTVGYTFGSGTRLTVV.